The source of this T cell receptor beta chain is a study of identical twins. This clonotype was seen ten or more times. TCRdb re-derived calls from the 5' RACE reads in MiXCR, one entry per CDR3 protein. Among about 160,000 distinct CDR3 sequences listed, around 3.5% were seen once. Looked up from germline, CDR1 is KGHSH and CDR2 is LQKENI. The junction had 9 bases not matched to a gene; V was cut back by 9 bases and J by 4 bases. This CDR3 contains 14 residues. The sample taken for sequencing was memory T cells sorted from blood. V and J are TRBV18 and TRBJ2-3; TRBD2 aligns across 8 bases. This TCR derives from a man younger than 30 in good health. DNA of the CDR3: TGTGCCAGTACCCGGACTAGCTCTGCAGATACGCAGTATTTT. As protein: CASTRTSSADTQYF.